Detailed here is one TCR beta chain. The antigen is undetermined. The CDR3 is 14 residues long. V gave up 2 bases and J gave up 1 base, with 8 bases separating them. CDR1 is MNHEY and CDR2 is SMNVEV in the germline V gene (reference sequence). This specimen belongs to a study of graft-versus-host responses after intestinal transplantation. At the level of the study: Anti-thymocyte globulin served as induction for all recipients, who then took tacrolimus and steroids for 2 to 4 years.

Sequencing used immunoSEQ multiplex PCR; TCRdb keeps in-frame clones, though not all of them. The sample lists tens of thousands of clones; around 86% were seen once. V and J are TRBV27 and TRBJ1-1; D uncertain. Sequenced material: unstimulated CD8+ T cells sorted from spleen or lymph node cells, taken before intestinal transplant. The receptor's source is a human donor who received an intestinal transplant. In DNA, the CDR3 is TGTGCCAGCAGTTTAATGGTAACGAACACTGAAGCTTTCTTT. The encoded protein is CASSLMVTNTEAFF.